The present T cell receptor beta chain was sequenced within a study of shared clonotypes between healthy human individuals (dated by TCRdb to 2019 to 2021). Notes on the research overall: Two women and a few men aged 18 to 49 years were included in the cohort. Per donor, three plates each were used for CD4 naive and CD4 memory, two for CD8 naive, and one for CD8 memory. The study deeply sequenced blood TCR repertoires of five healthy adults to estimate repertoire size and the extent of clonotype sharing between individuals. To increase sequencing depth and limit assay-specific biases, different laboratories used diverse techniques to prepare libraries and sequence TCR repertoires. Per donor, leukapheresis produced somewhere between about 0.85 and 8.9 billion PBMCs.

Using the deep immunoSEQ assay, TCR CDR3 regions were amplified from genomic DNA by multiplex PCR. Extracted genomic DNA from each cell subset was spread evenly across all wells of several immunoSEQ 96-well plates, with each plate serving as a replicate. Each replicate PCR for sorted subsets received approximately 220 ng genomic DNA, equal to roughly 29,000 T cell genomes. The purified libraries were quantified using a Qubit 3.0 fluorometer, sized with a Bioanalyzer 2100, and then quantified again using the KAPA Library Quantification kit. Every immunoSEQ 96-well plate was sequenced on a dedicated single-read 150-cycle Illumina NextSeq 550 flow cell. In the original analysis: Because the immunoSEQ output included only junctional sequences and no quality scores, the filtering could not be the same as the filtering used for full-length reads. Sequences were annotated with PyIR, a Python wrapper for IgBLAST v1.9, using IMGT germline references to assign V/J genes and CDR3. Reads were removed for weak V/J assignments (E-value above 1e-6), missing CDR3, stop codons, out-of-frame junctions, or ambiguous translated residues. V3J clonotypes were defined as sequences sharing the same inferred V gene, J gene, and CDR3 amino acid sequence. The percentage overlap between two repertoires was calculated by dividing the number of shared unique clonotypes by the size of the smaller repertoire. Repertoire richness was assessed with RTK rarefaction, the Chao1 estimator, and Recon v2.1 estimates of unobserved clonotypes. Generation probabilities for all TCRbeta clonotypes obtained by the gDNA method from a handful of donors were computed using OLGA. TCRdb took over this immuneACCESS table, retaining in-frame rearrangements with V and J assigned. Such tables are incomplete; in checked studies, under half of the missing clones stem from an unresolved V gene, and the remainder is unexplained. The D gene and trimming were derived from the DNA, and the V and J assignments and clone size from that table. The sample table holds about 2,200,000 clones, of which 93% were seen once. The ten largest clonotypes hold more than 1.5% of the sample.

A note on this clone: The clone's antigen remains unknown. Per-base qualities were not stored, and no clone one base away is much larger.

CDR1 and CDR2 (MNHEY, SVGAGI) derive from the germline V gene. The CDR3 sequence holds 16 residues, the cysteine and phenylalanine included. Only CDR3 DNA is held: 48 bases, read in frame from base 1. After removal of 0 bases from V and 4 bases from J, the junction retains 8 bases not matched to a gene. CD8 naive samples were obtained by positive selection for CCR7 among CD45RO-negative cells, yielding a CD45RA+CCR7+ population from which TemRA cells were excluded. The donors were healthy, HIV-negative adults who had no recently reported acute infections or vaccinations. All donors were Caucasian adults living in Nashville, Tennessee, USA. After blood collection by leukapheresis, PBMCs were isolated using Ficoll-Histopaque density gradient centrifugation and then cryopreserved in the vapor phase of liquid nitrogen. Purity and quantity of every magnetically sorted T cell population were checked by analytical flow cytometry. From each sorted fraction, genomic DNA was isolated and quantified by UV absorbance on a Nanodrop 2000c.

Findings and caveats that apply to the study as a whole: Rarefaction of sorted-subset datasets indicated incomplete sequencing despite the large sequencing depth. Larger estimated clonotype richness was generally found for naive subsets than for memory subsets. Pairwise subsampling indicated that sequencing depth was expected to affect the degree of clonotype sharing among donors. Compared with non-shared clonotypes, clonotypes shared by all four sorted-subset donors had higher generation probabilities. Only blood was sampled, and tissue TCR repertoires likely differ from those in blood. The genetic and exposure-history diversity represented was limited by the small number of donors. About 5% of naive CD4, 3.5% of naive CD8, 2% to 2.5% of memory CD4, and 0.4% of memory CD8 clonotypes were shared across several donors.

What was sequenced was naive CD8+ T cells from PBMCs. The cell subset or site label here, explained by the study, means: CD45RA+CCR7+. The receptor was isolated from a man aged 18-30 years in good health. Some clones in this sample may be carry-over from other donors' samples. In this chain, TRBV6-5 is recombined with TRBJ2-5, and 7 bases in between align with TRBD2. DNA sequence: TGTGCCAGCAGTTACTCGTCGGGAGGCCGCGGAGAGACCCAGTACTTC. This codes for CASSYSSGGRGETQYF.